A single sample is the source of the 7 T cell receptor beta chains below, sequenced in a study of T cells in Graves' hyperthyroidism and ophthalmopathy. Amplified TCR beta CDR3 regions derived from RNA transcripts. A first-round RT-PCR of the TCR CDR3 used the HTBI primer set. MiXCR was run by TCRdb on the multiplex PCR reads, yielding one entry per CDR3 protein. The sample yields under 70,000 distinct CDR3 sequences, roughly half seen once. The sequencing sample was made of blood. These receptor sequences come from an older woman with Graves' ophthalmopathy.

The chain couples TRBV20-1 to TRBJ2-3; possibly TRBD2 for D (5 bases). V lost 0 bases, J lost 15 bases, and 19 bases lay in between. The CDR3 has 13 amino acids. Germline V gene sequence: CDR1 DFQATT, CDR2 SNEGSKA (reference sequence). CDR3 sequence (DNA): TGCAGTGCTAGAGATCCCCGGTCCCCGGGGAACTATTTT. It is translated as CSARDPRSPGNYF.

This clonotype was counted many times. V is TRBV12-3 or TRBV12-4 and J is TRBJ1-5; 7 bases agree with TRBD1. Trimming cost V 7 bases and J 6 bases; bases outside gene matches: 9. This CDR3 region has 14 residues. The CDR3 loop is CASKIQGTGQPQHF. CDR3 nucleotides: TGTGCCAGCAAGATACAGGGGACGGGTCAGCCCCAGCATTTT.

The V and J genes are TRBV29-1 and TRBJ2-1; the match to TRBD2 covers 10 bases. V gave up 8 bases and J gave up 3 bases; unmatched junction bases: 4. This CDR3 has 13 amino acids. CDR1 is SQVTM and CDR2 is ANQGSEA in the germline V gene. The CDR3, as DNA: TGCAGCCCCGGGACTAGCGACTACAATGAGCAGTTCTTC. Protein sequence: CSPGTSDYNEQFF.

The rearrangement uses TRBV12-3 or TRBV12-4 and TRBJ1-1; D not resolved. The CDR3 extends over 11 amino acids. Deletions cut 5 bases from V and 5 bases from J, with 6 bases between. The CDR3 region is CASSPRTEAFF. The CDR3 nucleotides read TGTGCCAGCAGTCCCAGGACTGAAGCTTTCTTT.

The chain links TRBV7-9 to TRBJ2-3; 12 positions match TRBD2. V gave up 2 bases and J gave up 4 bases; unmatched junction bases: 4. The CDR3 is 16 residues long. CDR1 is SEHNR, CDR2 FQNEAQ, per germline (reference sequence). This CDR3 reads CASSLSSGRGPDTQYF. CDR3 bases: TGTGCCAGCAGCTTATCTAGCGGGAGGGGGCCAGATACGCAGTATTTT.

This clonotype was seen at least ten times. This sequence joins TRBV18 and TRBJ2-5; 10 nucleotides agree with TRBD1. The germline gives CDR1 KGHSH, CDR2 LQKENI. The length of the CDR3 is 14 residues. V lost 3 bases, J lost 5 bases, and 3 bases stayed unmatched. CDR3 DNA: TGTGCCAGCTCACCGACAGGGGGCCCGGAGACCCAGTACTTC. Translation gives CASSPTGGPETQYF.

This clonotype qualifies as medium-sized (0.01 to 0.1%). This chain links TRBV15 with TRBJ2-7, with a tentative D call TRBD2 (6 bases). Germline CDR1 is LNHNV and CDR2 is YYDKDF (reference sequence). Trimming stripped 5 bases from V and 5 bases from J, with 13 bases between. CDR3 size: 13 residues. In nucleotides, the CDR3 is TGTGCCACCAGCGAGAGGGGCGGGAACGAGCAGTACTTC. Amino acid sequence: CATSERGGNEQYF.